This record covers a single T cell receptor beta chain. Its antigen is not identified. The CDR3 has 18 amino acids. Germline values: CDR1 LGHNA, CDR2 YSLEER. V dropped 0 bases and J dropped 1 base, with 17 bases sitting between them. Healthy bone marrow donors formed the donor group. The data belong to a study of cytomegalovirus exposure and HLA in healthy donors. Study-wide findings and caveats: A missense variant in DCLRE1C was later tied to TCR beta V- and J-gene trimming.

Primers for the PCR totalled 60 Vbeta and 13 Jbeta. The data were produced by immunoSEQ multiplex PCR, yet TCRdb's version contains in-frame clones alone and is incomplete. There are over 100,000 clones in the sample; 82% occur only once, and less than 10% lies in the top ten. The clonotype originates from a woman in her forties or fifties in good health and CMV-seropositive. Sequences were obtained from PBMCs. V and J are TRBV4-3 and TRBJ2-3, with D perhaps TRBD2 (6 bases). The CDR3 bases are TGCGCCAGCAGCCAAGATTCCGAGGGGTGGGAGGGCACAGATACGCAGTATTTT. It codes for CASSQDSEGWEGTDTQYF.